This T cell receptor (beta chain) was profiled in a study of beta chain features in type 1 diabetes. Study-wide results and caveats: Among patients with Type 1 diabetes, TCRB CDR3s were moderately but significantly shorter in every one of the four CD4+ subsets.

Details on this clone: Its antigen is still unknown.

Expressed TCRB transcripts were sequenced after all isolated RNA was converted to cDNA. The table came from immunoSEQ multiplex PCR; TCRdb's copy has only in-frame clones and leaves some out. Of approximately 730,000 clones in the sample, roughly 13% were seen once. Germline assignment: CDR1 SGHDN and CDR2 FVKESK. With 1 base removed from V and 2 bases from J, the gap between germline ends came to 7 bases. This CDR3 has 14 residues. This sequence joins TRBV14 and TRBJ2-3; D is unclear. What was sequenced was naive CD4+ T cells from blood. This receptor was taken from a man in his late teens or twenties with type 1 diabetes. The CDR3 DNA sequence: TGTGCCAGCAGCCAAGGGCTAAACACAGATACGCAGTATTTT. Translated, it gives CASSQGLNTDTQYF.